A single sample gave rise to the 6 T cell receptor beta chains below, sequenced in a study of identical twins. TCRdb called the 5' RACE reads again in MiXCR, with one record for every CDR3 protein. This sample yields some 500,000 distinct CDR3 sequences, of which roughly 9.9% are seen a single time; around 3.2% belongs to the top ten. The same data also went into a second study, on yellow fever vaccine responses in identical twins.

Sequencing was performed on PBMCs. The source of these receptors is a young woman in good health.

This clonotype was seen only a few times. The CDR3 coding sequence is TGCGCCAGCAGCACCGGGGGGAGTAATGAAAAACTGTTTTTT. Its protein product is CASSTGGSNEKLFF. The rearrangement joins TRBV5-1 to TRBJ1-4; tentative D call: TRBD1 (5 bases). Germline assignment: CDR1 SGHRS and CDR2 YFSETQ. V lost 4 bases and J lost 4, with 11 bases in between. The CDR3 consists of 14 residues.

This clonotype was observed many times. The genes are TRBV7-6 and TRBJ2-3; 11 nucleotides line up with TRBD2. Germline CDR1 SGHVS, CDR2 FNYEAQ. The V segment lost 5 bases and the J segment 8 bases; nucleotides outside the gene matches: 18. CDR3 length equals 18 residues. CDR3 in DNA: TGTGCCAGCAGCCTCTTGGTAGCGGGAGGGCCGATTGAGGGTACGCAGTATTTT. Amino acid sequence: CASSLLVAGGPIEGTQYF.

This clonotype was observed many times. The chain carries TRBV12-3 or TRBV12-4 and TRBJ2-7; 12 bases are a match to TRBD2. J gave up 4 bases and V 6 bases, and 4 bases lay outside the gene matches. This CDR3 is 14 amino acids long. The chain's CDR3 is CASSRLAGVYEQYF. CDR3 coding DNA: TGTGCCAGCAGCCGACTAGCGGGAGTATACGAGCAGTACTTC.

The CDR3 nucleotides read TGCGCCAGCCGGCTTAGCGGGGGGGATGAGCAGTTCTTC. Translating gives CASRLSGGDEQFF. The chain joins TRBV5-1 to TRBJ2-1, with 11 bases aligning to TRBD2. Germline assignment: CDR1 SGHRS and CDR2 YFSETQ. The CDR3 is 13 amino acids. V trimming: 7 bases; J trimming: 8 bases; junction bases outside the gene matches: 5.

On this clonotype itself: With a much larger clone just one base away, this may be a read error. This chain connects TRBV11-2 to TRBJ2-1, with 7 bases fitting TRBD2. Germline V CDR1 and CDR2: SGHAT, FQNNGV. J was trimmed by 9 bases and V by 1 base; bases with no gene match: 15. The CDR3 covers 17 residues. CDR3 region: CASSLGRWAIGRTEQFF. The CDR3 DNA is TGTGCCAGCAGCTTAGGGAGGTGGGCTATCGGGAGGACTGAGCAGTTCTTC.

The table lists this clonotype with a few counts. Here the CDR3 reads CASSPRWSARNISYEQYF. CDR3 in DNA: TGTGCCAGCTCACCACGGTGGTCGGCTAGAAATATTTCCTACGAGCAGTACTTC. The chain is built from TRBV18 and TRBJ2-7; D gene uncertain. Deletions cut 1 base from V and 1 base from J, with 20 bases between. The germline V gene encodes CDR1 KGHSH and CDR2 LQKENI. CDR3 length: 18 residues.